The 23 T cell receptor beta chains given below trace back to one sample, sequenced in a study of response to subunit inactivated influenza vaccine. TCRdb processed the RT-PCR reads anew with MiXCR; each CDR3 protein has one entry. Of about 700,000 distinct CDR3 sequences in the sample, 11% to 15% were seen once. The starting material was PBMCs from blood, obtained 14 to 15 days before vaccination. The receptors derive from a man aged 45-60 years who received an inactivated influenza vaccine.

V gene TRBV5-1 combines with J gene TRBJ1-1; TRBD1 aligns across 10 bases. V dropped 6 bases and J dropped 0; count of bases not matched to a gene: 5. Germline V gives CDR1 SGHRS, CDR2 YFSETQ. The CDR3 loop spans 15 amino acids. The CDR3 loop is CASNPTGGLNTEAFF. The CDR3 bases are TGCGCCAGCAATCCGACAGGGGGCCTGAACACTGAAGCTTTCTTT. Variable domain in full (rest from reference TRBV5-1 and TRBJ1-1): KAGVTQTPRYLIKTRGQQVTLSCSPISGHRSVSWYQQTPGQGLQFLFEYFSETQRNKGNFPGRFSGRQFSNSRSEMNVSTLELGDSALYLCASNPTGGLNTEAFFGQGTRLTVV.

This chain links TRBV7-9 with TRBJ1-2; TRBD1 aligns across 7 bases. The CDR3 sequence is 15 residues long. Germline-derived CDR1 and CDR2 are SEHNR and FQNEAQ (reference sequence). The junction had 12 bases not matched to a gene; V was cut back by 3 bases and J by 8 bases. The CDR3 DNA is TGTGCCAGCAGCTTTGATTTCGACAGGGAGAGAGGCTACACCTTC. Residues: CASSFDFDRERGYTF.

This clonotype was detected a few times. The chain links TRBV5-1 to TRBJ2-5, with a tentative D call TRBD1 (6 bases). Germline CDR1 reads SGHRS; CDR2 reads YFSETQ. The CDR3 is made up of 15 amino acids. V was pared by 0 bases and J by 1 base, with 10 bases between. The CDR3 nucleotides are TGCGCCAGCAGCTTGGCCGGGACAACCCAAGAGACCCAGTACTTC. Its protein is CASSLAGTTQETQYF.

This clonotype appeared a few times. CDR3: CASSFLLAGAFVINNEQFF. The CDR3 region has the DNA TGTGCCAGCAGTTTCCTCCTTGCGGGAGCATTTGTAATAAACAATGAGCAGTTCTTC. V and J are TRBV28 and TRBJ2-1; 7 positions agree with TRBD2. The germline CDR1 and CDR2 sequences are MDHEN and SYDVKM. V lost 3 bases and J lost 5; bases outside the gene matches: 19. This CDR3 region has 19 residues.

There are a few counts of this clonotype. The chain recombines TRBV20-1 with TRBJ2-7, with D unclear. CDR1 and CDR2 from the germline V gene are DFQATT and SNEGSKA (reference sequence). V was pared by 1 base and J by 2 bases, with 12 bases between. There are 14 residues in the CDR3. CDR3 protein: CSARGRYLPYEQYF. The CDR3 DNA is TGCAGTGCTAGAGGGCGGTACCTTCCCTACGAGCAGTACTTC.

This clonotype was detected ten times or more. The chain joins TRBV29-1 to TRBJ1-1, with D maybe TRBD1 (5 bases). V lost 7 bases and J lost 1, with 10 bases in between. Germline assignment: CDR1 SQVTM and CDR2 ANQGSEA. This CDR3 comprises 12 residues. DNA of the CDR3: TGCAGCGGCGCAACAGGGAACACTGAAGCTTTCTTT. It is translated as CSGATGNTEAFF.

This clonotype occurred a few times. This rearrangement joins TRBV15 to TRBJ2-2; possibly TRBD1 or TRBD2 for D (5 bases each). The CDR3 sequence is 13 residues long. CDR1 and CDR2 from the germline V gene are LNHNV and YYDKDF (reference sequence). The V and J ends lost 6 bases and 3 bases respectively, with 8 bases between them. The CDR3 DNA sequence: TGTGCCACCAGACGGGGCGACACCGGGGAGCTGTTTTTT. It translates to CATRRGDTGELFF.

The DNA for the CDR3 is TGTGCCAGCAGCCCCAGCGGGAGCAAGCAGTTCTTC. It encodes CASSPSGSKQFF. V is TRBV7-9 and J is TRBJ2-1, with TRBD2 matching 8 bases. This CDR3 has 12 amino acids. The trim removed 5 bases at V and 11 bases at J, leaving 5 bases unmatched. Germline V lookup: CDR1 SEHNR, CDR2 FQNEAQ (reference sequence). The full variable domain, its missing parts supplied by reference TRBV7-9 and TRBJ2-1, is DTGVSQNPRHKITKRGQNVTFRCDPISEHNRLYWYRQTLGQGPEFLTYFQNEAQLEKSRLLSDRFSAERPKGSFSTLEIQRTEQGDSAMYLCASSPSGSKQFFGPGTRLTVL.

This clonotype was observed a few times. The chain combines TRBV4-2 with TRBJ2-3; TRBD1 or TRBD2 may be the D gene (6 bases each). Deletions cut 2 bases from V and 5 bases from J, with 17 bases between. CDR1 is LGHNA, CDR2 YNFKEQ, per germline. The CDR3 contains 16 residues. CDR3 nucleotides: TGTGCCAGCAGCCAAATTGGGGGCGGGGAAGGAGATACGCAGTATTTT. As protein: CASSQIGGGEGDTQYF.

This clonotype has at least ten counts. This chain links TRBV5-4 with TRBJ1-2; 8 nucleotides match TRBD1. Germline lookup yields CDR1 SGHNT and CDR2 YYREEE (reference sequence). The CDR3 covers 14 residues. Germline trimming cut 0 bases from V and 10 bases from J; bases unmatched to any gene: 8. CDR3 sequence: CASSLAQGALDYTF. CDR3 nucleotides: TGTGCCAGCAGCTTGGCCCAGGGGGCTCTCGACTACACCTTC.

This clonotype was counted at least ten times. V gene TRBV25-1 combines with J gene TRBJ2-3; D uncertain. V was pared by 6 bases and J by 1 base, with 17 bases between. CDR3 length: 16 amino acids. Germline lookup yields CDR1 MGHDK and CDR2 SYGVNS. CDR3 in DNA: TGTGCCAGCAGCCTCACCAACCTACCCGGCACAGATACGCAGTATTTT. It translates to CASSLTNLPGTDTQYF.

This clonotype was detected only a few times. The chain is built from TRBV6-2 or TRBV6-3 and TRBJ2-7; possible D gene TRBD1, 6 bases. Looked up from germline, CDR1 is MNHEY and CDR2 is SVGEGT. The CDR3 is 17 amino acids. Trimming left V 2 bases short and J 1 base short, with 18 bases between. The CDR3 is CASSYEGTGRQSYEQYF. For the CDR3, the DNA is TGTGCCAGCAGTTACGAGGGTACAGGGAGACAATCCTACGAGCAGTACTTC.

The chain joins TRBV6-5 to TRBJ2-7; no definite D call. V shed 8 bases and J shed 7 bases, with 12 bases lying between them. CDR1 is MNHEY, CDR2 SVGAGI, per germline. The length of the CDR3 is 11 residues. In DNA form, the CDR3 reads TGTGCCAGCGGCCGAAATTTGGAGCAGTACTTC. It translates to CASGRNLEQYF.

This clonotype was seen more than once but under ten times. The gene calls are TRBV27 and TRBJ2-1; 10 bases align to TRBD2. The V gene's germline CDR1 is MNHEY and CDR2 SMNVEV (reference sequence). V shed 5 bases, J shed 7 bases, and the junction held 11 bases outside the gene matches. The CDR3 length is 16 residues. The CDR3 DNA follows: TGTGCCAGCAGTCGACCGGGACTAGCGTCTGTTAATGAGCAGTTCTTC. Residues: CASSRPGLASVNEQFF.

V and J are TRBV12-3 or TRBV12-4 and TRBJ1-3; D ambiguous. The CDR3 is 16 residues long. The V gene lost 0 bases and the J gene lost 0 bases, with 9 bases spanning the gap. CDR3 sequence (DNA): TGTGCCAGCAGTTTAGCGCTAAGTAACTCTGGAAACACCATATATTTT. This translates into CASSLALSNSGNTIYF.

The CDR3 DNA is TGTGCCAGCAGCTTAGCAGGGGTGAGCACTGAAGCTTTCTTT. This translates into CASSLAGVSTEAFF. V usage is TRBV11-2 and J usage is TRBJ1-1; weak D call: TRBD1 (6 bases). This CDR3 contains 14 residues. Trimming shortened V by 1 base and J by 4 bases, and 10 bases separated the two germline ends. Germline V lookup: CDR1 SGHAT, CDR2 FQNNGV.

The chain carries TRBV6-1 and TRBJ2-7, with TRBD1 identical over 8 bases. The ends lost 8 bases at V and 9 bases at J; junction bases unmatched: 21. Germline V gives CDR1 MNHNS, CDR2 SASEGT. The CDR3 has 16 residues. Here the CDR3 reads CASSQSRGRVDNPQYF. CDR3 nucleotides: TGTGCCAGCTCGCAAAGCAGGGGGCGAGTAGATAACCCGCAGTACTTC.

This clonotype was counted only a few times. V and J are TRBV6-2 or TRBV6-3 and TRBJ2-3; D is undetermined. Looked up from germline, CDR1 is MNHEY and CDR2 is SVGEGT. CDR3 length: 13 amino acids. Trimming took off 7 bases at V and 1 base at J, with 9 bases between the two ends. The CDR3 DNA reads TGTGCCAGCACCTTGCCTGGCACAGATACGCAGTATTTT. This gives the protein CASTLPGTDTQYF.

This clonotype has more than one count but fewer than ten. The chain links TRBV5-1 to TRBJ2-2, with 7 bases that match TRBD1. Germline CDR1 reads SGHRS; CDR2 reads YFSETQ. The CDR3 has 14 residues. V trimming: 6 bases; J trimming: 5 bases; junction bases outside the gene matches: 7. The CDR3 region is CASNRDRLTGELFF. CDR3 sequence (DNA): TGCGCCAGCAACCGGGACAGATTGACCGGGGAGCTGTTTTTT.

This clonotype was seen ten or more times. CDR3 nucleotides: TGCAGCGTTGAACCCTTGGAGGGGCCAGAAGATACGCAGTATTTT. Encoded protein: CSVEPLEGPEDTQYF. The J gene is TRBJ2-3, the V gene TRBV29-1, with a possible D match to TRBD2 (6 bases). The germline CDR1 and CDR2 sequences are SQVTM and ANQGSEA. The CDR3 covers 15 residues. V dropped 2 bases and J dropped 5 bases, with 17 bases sitting between them.

This chain connects TRBV12-3 or TRBV12-4 to TRBJ1-1; D unclear. This CDR3 contains 12 residues. V dropped 3 bases and J dropped 12 bases, with 14 bases sitting between them. The DNA of the CDR3 is TGTGCCAGCAGTTTGATTAGGGCTGAGACTTTCTTT. The encoded protein is CASSLIRAETFF.

The V gene is TRBV6-1, the J gene TRBJ2-3, with a weak D call TRBD2 (6 bases). With 7 bases removed from V and 8 bases from J, the gap between germline ends came to 16 bases. The CDR3 extends over 13 amino acids. The germline gives CDR1 MNHNS, CDR2 SASEGT. CDR3 amino acids: CASTPGGTVTQYF. CDR3 sequence (DNA): TGTGCCAGCACCCCCGGTGGGACTGTTACGCAGTATTTT.

This rearrangement joins TRBV12-3 or TRBV12-4 to TRBJ1-2, with D possibly TRBD1 on 5 matching bases. V lost 6 bases, J lost 4 bases, and 18 bases lay in between. The CDR3 spans 15 residues. The CDR3 coding sequence is TGTGCCAGCAGCCGCACGGGACTCCAATCCTATGGCTACACCTTC. Protein product: CASSRTGLQSYGYTF.